The 21 T cell receptor beta chains presented below share a single source sample, sequenced in a study of blood T cell repertoires in COVID-19. Some clones are missing from TCRdb's copy, which holds only in-frame ones; the method was immunoSEQ multiplex PCR. The sample holds 130,000 to 150,000 clones; around 90% are singletons and the top ten take under 2%. The material sequenced was peripheral blood. The receptor set was obtained from a human donor in a cohort sampled during active COVID-19.

The chain combines TRBV6-2 or TRBV6-3 with TRBJ1-2; D is uncertain. This CDR3 is built from 11 residues. Germline V gene data show CDR1 as MNHEY and CDR2 as SVGEGT. Deletions cut 4 bases from V and 4 bases from J, with 4 bases between. As DNA, the CDR3 is TGTGCCAGCAGTTTCGGCTATGGCTACACCTTC. Its protein is CASSFGYGYTF.

The genes are TRBV11-3 and TRBJ1-1; D uncertain. Trimming removed 1 base from V and 5 bases from J, with 8 bases in between. The CDR3 consists of 13 residues. Germline values: CDR1 SGHNT, CDR2 YENEEA. The CDR3 coding sequence is TGTGCCAGCAGCTTAGTGGCAGGTACTGAAGCTTTCTTT. This codes for CASSLVAGTEAFF.

The chain joins TRBV7-3 to TRBJ2-1; the D gene is possibly TRBD1 (6 bases). V lost 4 bases to trimming and J lost 6 bases, with 22 bases between them. Germline V CDR1 and CDR2: SGHTA, FQGTGA. The CDR3 totals 17 residues. This CDR3 is CASSSLRDRLNCNEQFF. CDR3 DNA: TGTGCCAGCAGCTCCCTCCGAGACAGGTTAAATTGCAATGAGCAGTTCTTC.

V is TRBV7-2 and J is TRBJ1-6; no definite D call. V shed 1 base and J shed 7 bases, with 8 bases lying between them. In germline, CDR1 is SGHTA, CDR2 FQGNSA. The CDR3 is 14 amino acids. The CDR3 here is CASSLGGLNSPLHF. As DNA, the CDR3 is TGTGCCAGCAGCTTAGGCGGACTAAATTCACCCCTCCACTTT.

This clone has only one observation. The CDR3 reads CASSFSGDTEAFF. The CDR3 DNA sequence: TGTGCCAGCAGCTTTTCAGGGGACACTGAAGCTTTCTTT. This chain connects TRBV11-1 to TRBJ1-1; D is possibly TRBD1 (6 bases). Trimming shortened V by 3 bases and J by 3 bases, and 8 bases separated the two germline ends. The CDR3 has 13 residues. Germline assignment: CDR1 SGHAT and CDR2 FQDESV (reference sequence).

This sequence joins TRBV29-1 and TRBJ1-2; tentative D call: TRBD1 (6 bases). The germline gives CDR1 SQVTM, CDR2 ANQGSEA. CDR3 length equals 15 residues. V dropped 5 bases and J dropped 8 bases, with 24 bases sitting between them. CDR3 protein: CSVFVFAGARGGYTF. Written as DNA, the CDR3 is TGCAGCGTTTTTGTCTTTGCGGGGGCCCGGGGGGGCTACACCTTC.

The gene calls are TRBV7-2 and TRBJ2-3, with a weak D call TRBD1 (5 bases). This CDR3 contains 13 residues. CDR1 and CDR2 from the germline V gene are SGHTA and FQGNSA. Trimming stripped 1 base from V and 6 bases from J, with 8 bases between. CDR3 in DNA: TGTGCCAGCAGCTTAGGGACAACGGATACGCAGTATTTT. As protein: CASSLGTTDTQYF.

The chain employs TRBV12-3 or TRBV12-4 and TRBJ1-5; 8 nucleotides line up with TRBD1. The V and J ends lost 3 bases and 11 bases, in that order; junction bases with no gene match: 3. CDR3 size: 12 residues. The CDR3: CASSFLGQAQHF. DNA for the CDR3: TGTGCCAGCAGTTTTTTGGGACAGGCCCAGCATTTT.

The chain recombines TRBV5-6 with TRBJ2-7; unclear D gene. Germline lookup yields CDR1 SGHDT and CDR2 YYEEEE. This CDR3 comprises 15 residues. V dropped 0 bases and J dropped 0 bases, with 10 bases sitting between them. The CDR3 nucleotides read TGTGCCAGCAGCTTGGGTGCCCAGATCTCCTACGAGCAGTACTTC. Translation: CASSLGAQISYEQYF.

The DNA of the CDR3 is TGTGCCAGCAGCTTAGGGCGGGGGAGCCAAGAGACCCAGTACTTC. Translation gives CASSLGRGSQETQYF. V usage is TRBV11-3 and J usage is TRBJ2-5, with 7 bases that match TRBD2. V trimming: 1 base; J trimming: 1 base; junction bases outside the gene matches: 3. The CDR3 totals 15 residues. CDR1 is SGHNT and CDR2 is YENEEA in the germline V gene.

The CDR3 is CASSFEVNSPLHF. In nucleotides, the CDR3 is TGTGCCAGCAGTTTCGAGGTTAATTCACCCCTCCACTTT. The chain links TRBV12-3 or TRBV12-4 to TRBJ1-6; D not resolved. The CDR3 is made up of 13 amino acids. The V and J ends lost 3 bases and 6 bases respectively, with 6 bases between them.

V and J are TRBV9 and TRBJ1-2; possible D gene TRBD1, 6 bases. The CDR3 is 14 amino acids. Trimming pared 0 bases from V and 7 bases from J, leaving 13 bases between. The germline gives CDR1 SGDLS, CDR2 YYNGEE. The CDR3 sequence: CASSVDGQWGGYTF. CDR3 nucleotide sequence: TGTGCCAGCAGCGTAGACGGACAGTGGGGTGGCTACACCTTC. Drawing the rest from reference TRBV9 and TRBJ1-2, the complete variable domain is DSGVTQTPKHLITATGQRVTLRCSPRSGDLSVYWYQQSLDQGLQFLIQYYNGEERAKGNILERFSAQQFPDLHSELNLSSLELGDSALYFCASSVDGQWGGYTFGSGTRLTVV.

The chain combines TRBV5-1 with TRBJ2-1; D uncertain. Per germline, CDR1 SGHRS and CDR2 YFSETQ. The CDR3 runs to 15 residues. V was clipped by 4 bases and J by 0 bases, with 11 bases between them. The CDR3 is CASSTTPSSYNEQFF. In DNA, the CDR3 is TGCGCCAGCAGCACTACACCGAGCTCCTACAATGAGCAGTTCTTC. The whole variable domain, remainder taken from reference TRBV5-1 and TRBJ2-1, is KAGVTQTPRYLIKTRGQQVTLSCSPISGHRSVSWYQQTPGQGLQFLFEYFSETQRNKGNFPGRFSGRQFSNSRSEMNVSTLELGDSALYLCASSTTPSSYNEQFFGPGTRLTVL.

The chain combines TRBV21-1 with TRBJ1-6; no DNA check was done on the table's D call, TRBD1. TRBV21-1 is classified as a pseudogene. This CDR3 comprises 19 residues. The CDR3 coding sequence is TGTGCCAGCAGCGTCGATGCTGATACAGGGGCCCTCTCTAATTCACCCCTCCACTTT. Protein sequence: CASSVDADTGALSNSPLHF.

This chain links TRBV3-1 (or the pseudogene TRBV3-2) with TRBJ1-1; unclear D gene. Germline CDR1 and CDR2: LGHDT and YNNKEL (reference sequence). Trimming left V 6 bases short and J 5 bases short, with 13 bases between. The CDR3 sequence is 13 residues long. The CDR3 region is CASSQMQFTEAFF. In DNA form, the CDR3 reads TGTGCCAGCAGTCAAATGCAGTTTACTGAAGCTTTCTTT.

This clone appeared once. The rearrangement uses TRBV10-1 and TRBJ2-4, with a possible D match to TRBD1 (6 bases). The CDR3 consists of 13 residues. Trimming removed 9 bases at V and 8 bases at J, with 17 bases between. The germline gives CDR1 WNHNN, CDR2 SYGVQD (reference sequence). The CDR3: CARATGPSDIQYF. The CDR3 nucleotides read TGCGCCAGGGCGACAGGACCCTCGGACATTCAGTACTTC.

The chain combines TRBV9 with TRBJ1-1; 9 bases align to TRBD1. The length of the CDR3 is 14 residues. Germline loops: CDR1 SGDLS, CDR2 YYNGEE. V was pared by 4 bases and J by 6 bases, with 7 bases of the junction left unmatched. The CDR3 DNA reads TGTGCCAGCAGCCCTGGACAGGGGTTTTCTGAAGCTTTCTTT. It encodes CASSPGQGFSEAFF.

This clone was observed a single time. The J gene is TRBJ2-7, the V gene TRBV15, with 8 bases that match TRBD2. With V trimmed by 1 base and J by 2 bases, 7 bases remained unmatched. The CDR3 has 16 amino acids. Germline CDR1 and CDR2: LNHNV and YYDKDF (reference sequence). The CDR3 protein is CATSRGGGGPAYEQYF. The CDR3 bases are TGTGCCACCAGCAGAGGTGGCGGGGGGCCGGCCTACGAGCAGTACTTC. Full variable domain (remainder filled in from reference TRBV15 and TRBJ2-7): DAMVIQNPRYQVTQFGKPVTLSCSQTLNHNVMYWYQQKSSQAPKLLFHYYDKDFNNEADTPDNFQSRRPNTSFCFLDIRSPGLGDTAMYLCATSRGGGGPAYEQYFGPGTRLTVT.

The V and J genes are TRBV6-4 and TRBJ2-1; possibly TRBD1 for D (6 bases). With 2 bases removed from V and 6 bases from J, the gap between germline ends came to 14 bases. Germline CDR1 and CDR2: MRHNA and SNTAGT. The CDR3 is 15 amino acids. The CDR3 loop is CASSDLEQGPNEQFF. The CDR3 DNA reads as TGTGCCAGCAGTGACCTGGAGCAGGGGCCCAATGAGCAGTTCTTC.

J is TRBJ1-2 and V is TRBV30, with D perhaps matching TRBD1 (6 bases). The germline V gene has CDR1 GTSNPN and CDR2 SVGIG (reference sequence). The CDR3 covers 11 residues. Trimming cost V 5 bases and J 8 bases, with 12 bases left between them. CDR3 in amino acids: CAWSNRVGYTF. CDR3 bases: TGTGCCTGGTCAAACAGGGTGGGCTACACCTTC.

The CDR3 protein is CSASFLDSNYGYTF. The DNA for the CDR3 is TGCAGTGCTAGTTTCTTGGACAGCAACTATGGCTACACCTTC. This chain joins TRBV20-1 and TRBJ1-2; tentative D call: TRBD1 (6 bases). V lost 3 bases and J 2 bases, leaving 13 bases between the germline ends. CDR3 length equals 14 residues. The germline CDR1 and CDR2 sequences are DFQATT and SNEGSKA (reference sequence).